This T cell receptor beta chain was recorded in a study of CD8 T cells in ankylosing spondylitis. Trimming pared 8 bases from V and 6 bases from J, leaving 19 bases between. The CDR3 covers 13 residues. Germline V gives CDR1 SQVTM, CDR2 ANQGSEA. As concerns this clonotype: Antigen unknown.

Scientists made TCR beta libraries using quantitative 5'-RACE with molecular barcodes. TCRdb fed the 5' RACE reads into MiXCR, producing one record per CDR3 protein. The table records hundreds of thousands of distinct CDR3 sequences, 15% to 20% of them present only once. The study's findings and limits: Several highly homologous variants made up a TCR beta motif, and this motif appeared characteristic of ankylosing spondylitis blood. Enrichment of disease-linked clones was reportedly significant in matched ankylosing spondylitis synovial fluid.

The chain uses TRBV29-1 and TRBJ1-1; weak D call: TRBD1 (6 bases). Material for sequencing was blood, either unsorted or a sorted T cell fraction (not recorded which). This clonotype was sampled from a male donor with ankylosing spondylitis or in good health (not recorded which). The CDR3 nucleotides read TGCAGCATTGGAGGGGGGGGGGCTCCTGAAGCTTTCTTT. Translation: CSIGGGGAPEAFF. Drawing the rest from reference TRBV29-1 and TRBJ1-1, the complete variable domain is SAVISQKPSRDICQRGTSLTIQCQVDSQVTMMFWYRQQPGQSLTLIATANQGSEATYESGFVIDKFPISRPNLTFSTLTVSNMSPEDSSIYLCSIGGGGAPEAFFGQGTRLTVV.